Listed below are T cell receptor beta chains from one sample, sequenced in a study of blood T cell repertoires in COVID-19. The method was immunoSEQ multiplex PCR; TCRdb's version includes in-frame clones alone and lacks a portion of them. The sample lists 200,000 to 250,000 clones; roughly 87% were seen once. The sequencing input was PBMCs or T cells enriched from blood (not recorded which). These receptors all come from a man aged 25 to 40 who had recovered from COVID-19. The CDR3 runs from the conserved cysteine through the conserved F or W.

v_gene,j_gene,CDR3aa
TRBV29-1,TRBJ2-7,CSVPGTKAYEQYF
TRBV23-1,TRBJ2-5,CASSQCVGVETQYF
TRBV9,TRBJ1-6,CASSVSNSPLHF
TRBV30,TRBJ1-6,CAWSLNNSPLHF
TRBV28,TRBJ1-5,CASSFNDRVYQPQHF
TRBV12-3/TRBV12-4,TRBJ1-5,CASTGGSQPQHF
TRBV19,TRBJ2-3,CASRLAGRTDTQYF
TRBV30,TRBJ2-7,CAWSSRGQPSYEQYF
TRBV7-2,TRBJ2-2,CASSLHLLAGASNTGELFF
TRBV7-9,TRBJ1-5,CASSPRLTGYSNQPQHF
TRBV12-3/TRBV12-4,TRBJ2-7,CASSVTSYEQYF
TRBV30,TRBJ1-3,CAWSVSGFRISF
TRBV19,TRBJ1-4,CASSGLDRGNEKLFF
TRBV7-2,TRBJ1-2,CASSIQGRGYGYTF
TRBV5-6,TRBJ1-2,CASSRTGIGGYTF
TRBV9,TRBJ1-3,CASSVGAVSGNTIYF
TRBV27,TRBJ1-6,CASSYRGDNSPLHF
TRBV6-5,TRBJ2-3,CASRTAQGADTQYF
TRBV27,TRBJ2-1,CASSPLRDSGYNEQFF
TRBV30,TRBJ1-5,CAWEQGAGQPQHF
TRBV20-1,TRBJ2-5,CSATGVETQYF
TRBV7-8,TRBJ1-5,CASSLNQGLLGNQPQHF
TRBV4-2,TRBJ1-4,CASSQGRSNEKLFF
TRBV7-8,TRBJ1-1,CASRDLEGQPNTEAFF
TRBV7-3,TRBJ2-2,CASTPQGTSGGNTGELFF
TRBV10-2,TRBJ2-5,CASSGSGLAEETQYF
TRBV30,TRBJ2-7,CAWSVRLYEQYF
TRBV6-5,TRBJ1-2,CASSSRGADYGYTF
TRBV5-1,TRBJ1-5,CASTRGPNQPQHF
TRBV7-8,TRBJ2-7,CASRGSDRGYEQYF
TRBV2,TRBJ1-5,CASSAEGNQPQHF
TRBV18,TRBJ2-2,CASSPPARAETGELFF
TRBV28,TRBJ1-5,CASSFGGAGQPQHF
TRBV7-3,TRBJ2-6,CASSLRRLAGGSGANVLTF
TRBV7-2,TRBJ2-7,CASSIPPGGVYEQYF
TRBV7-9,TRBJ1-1,CASSLGGLSTEAFF
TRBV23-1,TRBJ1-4,CASSQSRPTLKNEKLFF
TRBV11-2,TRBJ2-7,CASSLGGTGLSYEQYF
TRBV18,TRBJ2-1,CASSPTGTSVINEQFF
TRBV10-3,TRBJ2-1,CAISESRDRGLGEQFF
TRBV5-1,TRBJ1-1,CASGPGAETEAFF
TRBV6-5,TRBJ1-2,CASESGQGFDGYTF